The entry that follows covers one T cell receptor beta chain sequence. This receptor's antigen is unknown. Nothing much larger sits one base from this clone, and base qualities are not available. This sample was taken from a study of blood T cell repertoires in COVID-19 (dated by TCRdb to about 2020). Regarding the study in general: Samples covering the acute and convalescent phases of COVID-19 were provided by collaborators in the United States, Italy and Spain. A freely available public database, intended as a resource for researchers studying the immune response to SARS-CoV-2, is where the repertoires were released. Nearly every sample came with metadata listing a de-identified subject ID, COVID-19 status, age in years and sex. The dataset comprised deeply sampled blood TCRbeta repertoires from subjects exposed to, actively infected with, or recovered from COVID-19. The prospective study material was composed of cDNA or gDNA derived from T cells, B-cell-depleted T cells, or PBMCs. The samples were drawn from two sources: the first 160 participants of the ongoing ImmuneRACE study, and 950 to 1,500 subjects contributed by 6 global collaborators. Where available, HLA class I and class II types were obtained from metadata supplied by the sample provider rather than from assay-based typing.

Enrolling through a virtual design, the prospective study's participants ranged in age from about 18 to 89 years and lived across roughly 23 United States geographic areas. Cohort assignment in the prospective study relied on participant-reported clinical history from a screening survey and a study questionnaire. In the prospective study, mobile phlebotomists collected whole blood, serum and a nasopharyngeal or oropharyngeal swab from each participant. Over a roughly two-month period, participants in the prospective study had the option of providing additional blood draws and questionnaires. Before DNA extraction, blood samples from the prospective study were shipped at room temperature or frozen. The study at large found these results: Clinical and demographic metadata were provided uncurated, with the amount varying by source and participant.

According to the germline V gene, CDR1 reads SGDLS and CDR2 reads YYNGEE. The CDR3 runs 14 amino acids, cysteine and phenylalanine included. Just the 42-base CDR3 DNA is kept, in frame starting at base 1. Trimming accounts for 3 bases at V and 2 bases at J, while the number of junction bases matched to no gene is 2. The immunoSEQ Assay, a bias-controlled multiplex PCR, was used to amplify TCRbeta CDR3 regions from genomic DNA. The authors' analysis ran thus. The number of nucleated cells in each sample was estimated from the amplification of reference gene primers within the assay. Sequence reads were collapsed and filtered to measure the absolute abundance of every unique TCRbeta CDR3 rearrangement. For each sample, productive Simpson clonality was calculated as the square root of Simpson's diversity index across productive rearrangements. As stored in TCRdb, this immuneACCESS dataset retains in-frame rearrangements with V and J assigned. A fraction of the clones does not appear; measured against another copy, unresolved V genes explain less than half of the discrepancy, and the remainder lacks a known reason. The V and J calls and clone size were taken over from that table, and D and trimming were inferred from the DNA. The sample profile shows approximately 220,000 clones; about 86% of them were found once. 3% to 4% of the sample goes to the ten largest clones.

The origin of this receptor is a woman in her thirties or forties with acute COVID-19. Material: PBMCs or T cells enriched from blood (not recorded which). The rearranged segments are TRBV9 and TRBJ2-1, and TRBD1 aligns with 7 junction nucleotides. The CDR3 loop reads CASSGQGTYNEQFF. Here is the DNA: TGTGCCAGCAGCGGACAGGGAACCTACAATGAGCAGTTCTTC.